Described below is a single T cell receptor beta chain sequence and its context. This clone was detected only once. Which antigen it targets is not known. Base qualities are not at hand, and no much larger clone is one base apart. The data originate from a study of blood T cell repertoires in COVID-19 (dated by TCRdb to 2020 to 2021). About the investigation overall: The collaborator samples originated in the United States, Italy and Spain and spanned the acute and convalescent phases of COVID-19. The material from the prospective study consisted of cDNA or gDNA derived from T cells, B-cell-depleted T cells, or PBMCs. Deeply sampled blood TCRbeta repertoires from subjects exposed to, actively infected with, or recovered from COVID-19 were included in the dataset. The repertoires were made available in a free public database intended to serve as a resource for research on the immune response to SARS-CoV-2. The samples were drawn from the first 160 participants of the ongoing ImmuneRACE study and from over a thousand subjects provided by 6 global collaborators. Sample metadata almost always included a de-identified subject ID, COVID-19 status, age in years and sex. HLA class I and class II types, where available, came from metadata supplied by the sample provider rather than from assay-based typing. The paper as a whole reports these results and caveats: The quantity of clinical and demographic metadata differed by source and by participant and was supplied without curation.

In the prospective study, participants were roughly 18 to 100 years old, resided in fewer than 25 geographic areas of the United States, and were enrolled through a virtual design. In the prospective study, participants were assigned to cohorts based on the clinical history participants reported in a screening survey and a study questionnaire. Recovered participants in ImmuneRACE Cohort 3 were defined by two consecutive negative NP/OP PCR tests, clearance by a healthcare professional, or resolution of symptoms. In the prospective study, whole blood, serum and a nasopharyngeal or oropharyngeal swab were collected from each participant by mobile phlebotomists. Additional blood draws and questionnaires over an approximately two-month period could optionally be provided by prospective study participants. Before DNA extraction, blood samples from the prospective study were shipped at room temperature or frozen.

The germline V gene yields SGHRS for CDR1 and YFSETQ for CDR2. From its cysteine to its phenylalanine, the CDR3 spans 13 amino acids. Just CDR3 DNA is preserved here, 39 bases in frame from base 1. V loses 4 bases, J loses 1 base, and the germline ends lie 8 bases apart. TCRbeta CDR3 regions were amplified from genomic DNA using the immunoSEQ Assay, a bias-controlled multiplex PCR. The original pipeline was this. Within the assay, amplification of reference gene primers was used to estimate how many nucleated cells each sample contained. To quantify the absolute abundance of each unique TCRbeta CDR3 rearrangement, sequence reads were collapsed and filtered. For each sample, productive Simpson clonality was calculated as the square root of Simpson's diversity index across productive rearrangements. TCRdb took over this immuneACCESS table, retaining in-frame rearrangements with V and J assigned. Such tables are incomplete; in checked studies, under half of the missing clones stem from an unresolved V gene, and the remainder is unexplained. V and J calls and clone size are given by that table; D and trimming were obtained from the DNA. A total of roughly 300,000 clones appear in this sample, around nine tenths of them only once. Together, the top ten hold around 1.1% of the sample.

The sequence links TRBV5-1 to TRBJ1-1; the D gene is unclear. The sequence was collected from a woman aged 25 to 45 who had recovered from COVID-19. The sample taken for sequencing was PBMCs or T cells enriched from blood (not recorded which). The DNA sequence reads TGCGCCAGCAGCCCGTACACGAACACTGAAGCTTTCTTT. This translates into CASSPYTNTEAFF.